Listed below are T cell receptor beta chains from one sample, sequenced in a study of blood T cells in healthy people across ages. Each CDR3 protein is one row after TCRdb ran MiXCR on the 5' RACE reads. In the table there are some 1.5 million distinct CDR3 sequences, 28% of which are singletons. Sequencing was done on a sample of blood. These receptors were taken from a woman aged 25-40 years in good health. Each CDR3 is given with its conserved first and last residue. The D gene is left open where the match is weak. Size values are once, few and many counts, or a class for expanded clones, and some rows have none.

many - TRBJ2-7 TRBV12-3/TRBV12-4 TGTGCCAGCAGCCCCGGGAAGGGCTACGAGCAGTACTTC CASSPGKGYEQYF
- - TRBJ2-7 TRBV2 TGTGCCAGCAGAGACCAGGTCAGCTCCTACGAGCAGTACTTC CASRDQVSSYEQYF
few - TRBJ1-1 TRBV6-4 TGTGTCAGCAGTGCTACGGGGGAGACTGAAGCTTTCTTT CVSSATGETEAFF
- - TRBJ2-1 TRBV20-1 TGCAGTGCTAGAGCGGGCTATCTCCAAGAGACCCAGTTCTTC CSARAGYLQETQFF
many - TRBJ2-1 TRBV6-2/TRBV6-3 TGTGCCAGCAGTTACTCAAGCGGCAGCTCCTACAATGAGCAGTTCTTC CASSYSSGSSYNEQFF
few TRBD1 TRBJ1-4 TRBV2 TGTGCCAGCAGGGTGGGGACAGTTGGTGAAAAGCTGTTTTTT CASRVGTVGEKLFF
few - TRBJ2-1 TRBV11-2 TGTGCCAGCTCGGGCGGCGGGTTGAGCTCCTACAATGAGCAGTTCTTC CASSGGGLSSYNEQFF
once - TRBJ1-1 TRBV24-1 TGTGCCACCAGTGATTTGCTAGTACCCCACGGGGGATTAGACACTGAAGCTTTCTTT CATSDLLVPHGGLDTEAFF
- - TRBJ2-7 TRBV5-1 TGCGCCAGCAGCTTGCGCTCAGGGGGGAGCTCCTACGAGCAGTACTTC CASSLRSGGSSYEQYF
many - TRBJ2-7 TRBV3-1 TGTGCCAGCAGCCCCCAGGTCTACTACGAGCAGTACTTC CASSPQVYYEQYF
few - TRBJ1-2 TRBV28 TGTGCCAGCGAGGGCGCCTGTGGCTACACCTTC CASEGACGYTF
- - TRBJ2-4 TRBV3-1 TGTGCCAGCAGCTCCAGTCTCGGTAACATTCAGTACTTC CASSSSLGNIQYF
many TRBD2 TRBJ2-7 TRBV12-3/TRBV12-4 TGTGCCAGCAGTTTAACGGCGGGGGGGTCCTACGAGCAGTACTTC CASSLTAGGSYEQYF
- - TRBJ2-4 TRBV6-2/TRBV6-3 TGTGCCAGCAGTTTAAGATATGTAGCCAAAAACATTCAGTACTTC CASSLRYVAKNIQYF
many TRBD1 TRBJ2-3 TRBV29-1 TGCAGCGTTGGGACAGGGGCGGATACGCAGTATTTT CSVGTGADTQYF
- - TRBJ1-2 TRBV7-2 TGTGCCAGCAGCCCATATAAGACCGGGGGCTACACCTTC CASSPYKTGGYTF
- - TRBJ2-1 TRBV7-2 TGTGCCAGCAGCTTAGCAGGAGTAGCGCGCGATGAGCAGTTCTTC CASSLAGVARDEQFF